Given below is one TCR beta chain in context. Its target is not known. The sample comes from a study of blood T cells in healthy people across ages. Regarding the study as a whole: One million T cells yielded diversity estimates that were considered underestimates.

At least 6 micrograms of total RNA were extracted per sample. Primers used in a second PCR of roughly 6 to 11 cycles were a sample-barcoded 5' primer and a J-beta primer mix. A template-switch adaptor with 12 random nucleotides tagged each cDNA molecule. Via MiXCR, TCRdb re-called the 5' RACE reads, giving one row per CDR3 protein. In the table there are about 640,000 distinct CDR3 sequences, approximately 59% of which are singletons. This CDR3 is 15 amino acids long. The J segment lost 6 bases and the V segment lost 4 bases, leaving 6 bases of the junction unmatched. The germline gives CDR1 MNHEY, CDR2 SVGAGI.

The clonotype originates from a man in his 60s in good health. The chain joins TRBV6-5 to TRBJ2-2, with 9 bases that match TRBD1. Sample: blood. The CDR3 DNA follows: TGTGCCAGCAGTTGGGGACAGGGAGAGGCCGGGGAGCTGTTTTTT. As protein: CASSWGQGEAGELFF.